The next 12 T cell receptor beta chains were all read from a single sample in a study of OX40 agonist ivuxolimab in advanced cancers. Library creation used the immunoSEQ multiplex PCR assay. TCRdb's version of the immuneACCESS table is confined to in-frame rearrangements and falls short of the full clone set. An unresolved V gene accounts for under half of the shortfall where checked; the remainder is of unknown origin. The sample has tens of thousands of clones on record, 86% of them singletons. The ten top clones hold approximately 2.8% of the sample. Sequencing was performed on CD4+ or CD8+ T cells sorted from blood, taken in a trial of the OX40 agonist ivuxolimab. The receptors were sampled from an adult with an advanced solid tumor such as melanoma, head and neck, liver or kidney cancer.

V is TRBV6-5 and J is TRBJ1-2, with D perhaps matching TRBD1 (6 bases). Trimming shortened V by 6 bases and J by 2 bases, and 10 bases separated the two germline ends. Germline V gene sequence: CDR1 MNHEY, CDR2 SVGAGI. The CDR3 sequence is 13 residues long. CDR3 region: CASSPTGNYGYTF. CDR3 in DNA: TGTGCCAGCAGCCCCACAGGGAACTATGGCTACACCTTC.

The CDR3 DNA follows: TGTGCCAGCAGCTTAGTAGGGGGGGCTAATGAGCAGTTCTTC. Protein: CASSLVGGANEQFF. The V and J genes are TRBV7-7 and TRBJ2-1; weak D call: TRBD2 (7 bases). Trimming shortened V by 1 base and J by 7 bases, and 11 bases separated the two germline ends. Germline loops: CDR1 SSHAT, CDR2 FNYEAQ (reference sequence). This CDR3 is built from 14 residues.

This clone showed up just once. The chain couples TRBV6-1 to TRBJ1-3, with TRBD1 matching 8 bases. Germline V lookup: CDR1 MNHNS, CDR2 SASEGT. This CDR3 is 15 amino acids long. Trimming removed 6 bases from V and 4 bases from J; junction bases left unmatched: 8. CDR3 nucleotides: TGTGCCAGCAGGCGTAACAGGGGGGCGGGAAACACCATATATTTT. This translates into CASRRNRGAGNTIYF.

This clone was observed a single time. The chain has TRBV2 and TRBJ1-4, with 11 positions matching TRBD1. In germline, CDR1 is SNHLY, CDR2 FYNNEI. V shed 6 bases and J 5 bases; nucleotides not matched to a gene: 5. The CDR3 has 15 amino acids. CDR3 nucleotides: TGTGCCAGCAGACTAGGACAGGGGGCGAATGAAAAACTGTTTTTT. Translating it yields CASRLGQGANEKLFF.

The chain combines TRBV2 with TRBJ1-1; D call uncertain. Between the trimmed V and J ends, which lost 4 bases and 1 base, there was a span of 10 bases. This CDR3 is built from 14 residues. Germline CDR1 is SNHLY and CDR2 is FYNNEI. CDR3 sequence (DNA): TGTGCCAGCAGTGGACCGAGACAGAACACTGAAGCTTTCTTT. This gives the protein CASSGPRQNTEAFF.

J is TRBJ2-3 and V is TRBV28; TRBD1 agrees at 9 bases. The CDR3 is 14 residues long. Germline V gene sequence: CDR1 MDHEN, CDR2 SYDVKM. J was trimmed by 4 bases and V by 7 bases; bases with no gene match: 6. The CDR3 nucleotides are TGTGCCAGCACGGACAGGGGATGGTCAGATACGCAGTATTTT. It is translated as CASTDRGWSDTQYF.

This clone was detected once. The gene calls are TRBV11-3 and TRBJ2-7; D call uncertain. The CDR3 sequence is 13 residues long. CDR1 SGHNT and CDR2 YENEEA come from the germline V gene. The V gene lost 0 bases and the J gene lost 4 bases, with 7 bases spanning the gap. The CDR3 spells CASSLDSGYEQYF. The CDR3, as DNA: TGTGCCAGCAGCTTAGATAGTGGTTACGAGCAGTACTTC.

V is TRBV27 and J is TRBJ1-2; 9 positions agree with TRBD1. The CDR3 runs 14 residues. V shed 5 bases, J shed 2 bases, and the junction held 3 bases outside the gene matches. CDR1 and CDR2 from the germline V gene are MNHEY and SMNVEV (reference sequence). CDR3 sequence reads: CASSAGTGNYGYTF. CDR3 nucleotide sequence: TGTGCCAGCAGTGCCGGGACAGGGAACTATGGCTACACCTTC.

This clone has a handful of counts. This chain joins TRBV19 and TRBJ1-2, with D possibly being TRBD1 (6 bases). The CDR3 runs to 15 residues. Germline values: CDR1 LNHDA, CDR2 SQIVND (reference sequence). The ends were cut back, 9 bases at V and 3 bases at J, with 20 bases in the middle. Here the CDR3 reads CASRGRLEGDYGYTF. The CDR3 DNA reads TGTGCCAGCAGGGGTCGGCTTGAGGGCGACTATGGCTACACCTTC.

In its sample, this clone was seen a few times. The genes are TRBV11-2 and TRBJ1-6; D gene ambiguous. Looked up from germline, CDR1 is SGHAT and CDR2 is FQNNGV. Trimming took off 1 base at V and 6 bases at J, with 10 bases between the two ends. The CDR3 is made up of 15 amino acids. The DNA for the CDR3 is TGTGCCAGCAGCTTAGCCCCCCAGCCTAATTCACCCCTCCACTTT. Translation gives CASSLAPQPNSPLHF. Combining the CDR3 with reference TRBV11-2 and TRBJ1-6 gives the whole variable domain EAGVAQSPRYKIIEKRQSVAFWCNPISGHATLYWYQQILGQGPKLLIQFQNNGVVDDSQLPKDRFSAERLKGVDSTLKIQPAKLEDSAVYLCASSLAPQPNSPLHFGNGTRLTVT.

V is TRBV11-3 and J is TRBJ2-2; unclear D gene. With 1 base removed from V and 4 bases from J, the gap between germline ends came to 4 bases. Germline V lookup: CDR1 SGHNT, CDR2 YENEEA. The CDR3 consists of 13 residues. The CDR3 protein is CASSLAPTGELFF. CDR3 nucleotide sequence: TGTGCCAGCAGCTTAGCCCCCACCGGGGAGCTGTTTTTT.

The chain is built from TRBV7-2 and TRBJ2-5, with D tentatively TRBD1 (5 bases). The V and J ends lost 5 bases and 5 bases respectively, with 15 bases between them. The CDR3 covers 14 residues. Germline V gene data show CDR1 as SGHTA and CDR2 as FQGNSA. CDR3 in amino acids: CASSQGRNTETQYF. CDR3 sequence (DNA): TGTGCCAGCAGCCAGGGCCGGAATACCGAGACCCAGTACTTC.